This T cell receptor (beta chain) came from a study of regulatory T cells in long-lasting Graves disease. Time point here: persistent/refractory GD, antithyroid drugs over 5 years with positive TRAb. PBMC-derived RNA was used for the TCR library. The source of the patients was an endocrinology department in Xi'an, China. Germline V gene sequence: CDR1 DFQATT, CDR2 SNEGSKA (reference sequence). The V gene end was trimmed by 5 bases and the J gene end by 1 base; junction bases not matched to a gene: 4. This CDR3 has 14 residues. HTBI primers from iRepertoire and Arm-PCR of CDR3 regions yielded the TCR beta libraries. MiXCR, applied by TCRdb to the multiplex PCR reads, yields one record per CDR3 protein. The sample lists roughly 300,000 distinct CDR3 sequences; about 18% were seen once.

V gene TRBV20-1 combines with J gene TRBJ2-7, with TRBD2 matching over 11 bases. This clonotype was sampled from a female donor with Graves disease. Sequences were derived from peripheral blood mononuclear cells (PBMCs), sampled when the disease was refractory, from a patient treated with antithyroid drugs. CDR3 nucleotide sequence: TGCAGTGCTTGGACTAGCGGGCTTTCCTACGAGCAGTACTTC. The encoded protein is CSAWTSGLSYEQYF.